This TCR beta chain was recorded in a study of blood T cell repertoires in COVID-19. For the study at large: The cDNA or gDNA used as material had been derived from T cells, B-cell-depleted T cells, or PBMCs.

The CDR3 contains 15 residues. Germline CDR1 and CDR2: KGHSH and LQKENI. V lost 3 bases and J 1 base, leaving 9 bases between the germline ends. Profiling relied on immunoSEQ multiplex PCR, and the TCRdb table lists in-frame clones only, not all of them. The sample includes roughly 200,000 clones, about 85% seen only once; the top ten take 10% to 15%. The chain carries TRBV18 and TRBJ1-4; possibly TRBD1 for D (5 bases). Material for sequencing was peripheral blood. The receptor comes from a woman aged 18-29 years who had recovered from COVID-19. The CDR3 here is CASSPRGQTNEKLFF. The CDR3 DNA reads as TGTGCCAGCTCACCGCGTGGACAAACTAATGAAAAACTGTTTTTT. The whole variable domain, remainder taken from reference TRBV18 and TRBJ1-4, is NAGVMQNPRHLVRRRGQEARLRCSPMKGHSHVYWYRQLPEEGLKFMVYLQKENIIDESGMPKERFSAEFPKEGPSILRIQQVVRGDSAAYFCASSPRGQTNEKLFFGSGTQLSVL.